The sequence of this T cell receptor beta chain was determined in a study of response to subunit inactivated influenza vaccine. Study-wide findings and caveats: The authors put forward the suggestion that each seasonal influenza vaccination may bring in only a limited number of new T cells.

Germline V lookup: CDR1 SQVTM, CDR2 ANQGSEA. CDR3 length: 13 residues. V was clipped by 6 bases and J by 8 bases; unmatched bases: 7. TCRdb analysed the RT-PCR reads with MiXCR anew, one entry per CDR3 protein. The repertoire holds about 700,000 distinct CDR3 sequences, with 14% as singletons. This clonotype was seen a few times. Its antigen remains unknown. The sample consisted of PBMCs from blood, taken less than 15 days before vaccination. The source is a man over 45 who received an inactivated influenza vaccine. The chain recombines TRBV29-1 with TRBJ2-1, with TRBD2 matching 10 bases. The CDR3 protein is CSVKGLASHEQFF. The CDR3 region has the DNA TGCAGCGTCAAGGGACTAGCGAGCCATGAGCAGTTCTTC.